This T cell receptor beta chain was found in a study of cytomegalovirus exposure and HLA in healthy donors. It was with 60 Vbeta and 13 Jbeta primers that the PCR ran. Method: immunoSEQ multiplex PCR; TCRdb's copy keeps in-frame clones and lacks some. Counted here are 45,000 to 75,000 clones, approximately 70% occurring once; the ten biggest clones make up 19%. The V segment lost 2 bases and the J segment 2 bases; nucleotides outside the gene matches: 4. The CDR3 has 16 residues. This clone was found a few times. The chain joins TRBV23-1 to TRBJ1-2; 11 bases are shared with TRBD1. TRBV23-1 is an ORF for which the function is uncertain. The sequence was collected from a woman aged 60 to 75 in good health and CMV-seropositive. The sequencing sample was made of PBMCs. The chain's CDR3 is CASSQRRDRGNYGYTF. The CDR3 DNA is TGCGCCAGCAGTCAACGGAGGGACAGGGGGAACTATGGCTACACCTTC.